The 32 T cell receptor beta chains presented below share a single source sample, sequenced in a study of T cell repertoires in cytomegalovirus infection. TCRdb passed the reads through MiXCR, listing each CDR3 protein once. The repertoire holds about 740,000 distinct CDR3 sequences, with 35% as singletons. The sequencing sample was made of PBMCs. The receptors stem from a human donor in good health (CMV status not recorded). Some clones in this sample may be carry-over from other donors' samples.

This clonotype was seen repeatedly, ten times or more. The chain uses TRBV7-9 and TRBJ1-1; D is perhaps TRBD1 (5 bases). CDR1 is SEHNR, CDR2 FQNEAQ, per germline (reference sequence). Trimming took off 4 bases at V and 4 bases at J, with 7 bases between the two ends. CDR3 length: 12 residues. Here the CDR3 reads CASSSGFTEAFF. CDR3 nucleotide sequence: TGTGCCAGCAGCTCAGGGTTCACTGAAGCTTTCTTT.

The chain couples TRBV20-1 to TRBJ2-1; D uncertain. V gave up 1 base and J gave up 10 bases, with 14 bases separating them. Germline V gene sequence: CDR1 DFQATT, CDR2 SNEGSKA (reference sequence). The CDR3 covers 13 residues. The CDR3, as DNA: TGCAGTGCTAGAGTGGCTCCCGCCCGAGAGCAGTTCTTC. Protein product: CSARVAPAREQFF.

The chain couples TRBV9 to TRBJ1-5; D gene unclear. Trimming took 0 bases from V and 6 from J, leaving 16 bases between them. The CDR3 runs to 16 residues. The germline CDR1 and CDR2 sequences are SGDLS and YYNGEE. The CDR3 region is CASSVGLGDGSQPQHF. In DNA form, the CDR3 reads TGTGCCAGCAGCGTAGGTCTTGGCGACGGAAGTCAGCCCCAGCATTTT.

This sequence joins TRBV20-1 and TRBJ2-5; 10 nucleotides match TRBD2. CDR3 length: 15 amino acids. With V trimmed by 4 bases and J by 5 bases, 10 bases remained unmatched. Germline V gene lookup returns CDR1 DFQATT and CDR2 SNEGSKA (reference sequence). CDR3 bases: TGCAGTGCTAAGCCCGCTAGCGGGGGTACGGAGACCCAGTACTTC. Translation gives CSAKPASGGTETQYF.

The chain carries TRBV28 and TRBJ2-3, with D uncertain. CDR3 length: 20 amino acids. Germline V gene lookup returns CDR1 MDHEN and CDR2 SYDVKM. Trimming removed 2 bases at V and 1 base at J, with 25 bases between. The CDR3 protein is CASSLTPGNLLSSGTDTQYF. CDR3 nucleotides: TGTGCCAGCAGTTTAACGCCAGGAAATCTACTGTCCTCTGGCACAGATACGCAGTATTTT.

This chain connects TRBV7-8 to TRBJ1-2; TRBD1 matches 7 bases. From germline, CDR1 is SGHVS and CDR2 FQNEAQ. Trimming removed 1 base from V and 8 bases from J; junction bases left unmatched: 7. The CDR3 length is 14 residues. This CDR3 reads CASSLDLKGGGYTF. DNA of the CDR3: TGTGCCAGCAGCTTAGACTTGAAAGGGGGCGGCTACACCTTC.

This clonotype occurred a few times. Germline and junction disagree at one end, which may indicate a read error. The rearrangement joins TRBV7-7 to TRBJ2-5, with TRBD2 as a possible D gene (7 bases). CDR3 length: 13 amino acids. In germline, CDR1 is SSHAT, CDR2 FNYEAQ (reference sequence). CDR3 protein: CASSRGLKETQYF. The CDR3 bases are TGTGCTAGCAGCAGGGGACTAAAAGAGACCCAGTACTTC.

The J gene is TRBJ1-2, the V gene TRBV7-8; perhaps TRBD1 as D (5 bases). CDR1 is SGHVS, CDR2 FQNEAQ, per germline. With 5 bases removed from V and 7 bases from J, the gap between germline ends came to 17 bases. This CDR3 comprises 14 residues. DNA for the CDR3: TGTGCCAGCAGCCCCCAGCTAAGTAGGGGTGGCTACACCTTC. Its protein is CASSPQLSRGGYTF.

Only a few counts were recorded for this clonotype. The CDR3 DNA reads as TGTGCCAGCAGCTTAGGGTGGAGGCTTGCAAGGGGCACAGATACGCAGTATTTT. Encoded protein: CASSLGWRLARGTDTQYF. V usage is TRBV7-2 and J usage is TRBJ2-3, with a weak D call TRBD2 (5 bases). The CDR3 has 18 residues. The V gene's germline CDR1 is SGHTA and CDR2 FQGNSA. The V gene lost 1 base and the J gene lost 1 base, with 18 bases spanning the gap.

The chain uses TRBV2 and TRBJ1-4; D unresolved. Looked up from germline, CDR1 is SNHLY and CDR2 is FYNNEI. The CDR3 consists of 15 residues. With 6 bases removed from V and 0 bases from J, the gap between germline ends came to 11 bases. The CDR3 loop is CASRIQTTTNEKLFF. CDR3 nucleotides: TGTGCCAGCAGAATACAAACAACAACTAATGAAAAACTGTTTTTT.

The chain employs TRBV28 and TRBJ2-5, with TRBD1 matching 8 bases. V shed 3 bases and J 3 bases; nucleotides not matched to a gene: 3. There are 14 residues in the CDR3. Germline loops: CDR1 MDHEN, CDR2 SYDVKM. Written as DNA, the CDR3 is TGTGCCAGCAGTTTCCTGACAGGGGAAGAGACCCAGTACTTC. This translates into CASSFLTGEETQYF.

This sequence joins TRBV24-1 and TRBJ1-1; D is undetermined. V lost 4 bases to trimming and J lost 0 bases, with 5 bases between them. This CDR3 contains 13 residues. Germline CDR1 is KGHDR and CDR2 is SFDVKD. For the CDR3, the DNA is TGTGCCACCAGTGACTCGGTGAACACTGAAGCTTTCTTT. This sequence encodes CATSDSVNTEAFF.

The gene calls are TRBV7-6 and TRBJ2-7, with 11 bases lining up with TRBD2. The CDR3 is 16 residues long. The germline CDR1 and CDR2 sequences are SGHVS and FNYEAQ. With 5 bases clipped from V and 2 bases from J, the junction kept 8 bases outside the gene matches. The CDR3 coding sequence is TGTGCCAGCAGCCCCGGGACTAGCGGACCCGCCTACGAGCAGTACTTC. This codes for CASSPGTSGPAYEQYF.

At least ten counts were recorded for this clonotype. This rearrangement joins TRBV7-2 to TRBJ2-1; D gene uncertain. Germline-derived CDR1 and CDR2 are SGHTA and FQGNSA. Trimming cost V 5 bases and J 4 bases, with 9 bases left between them. The CDR3 length is 13 residues. CDR3 coding DNA: TGTGCCAGCAGCCTGAGCACATACAATGAGCAGTTCTTC. This codes for CASSLSTYNEQFF.

This chain connects TRBV11-1 to TRBJ2-1; 7 bases align to TRBD1. V trimming: 4 bases; J trimming: 7 bases; junction bases outside the gene matches: 7. The CDR3 has 14 amino acids. Germline loops: CDR1 SGHAT, CDR2 FQDESV (reference sequence). CDR3 sequence reads: CASSSRDRGNEQFF. The CDR3 coding sequence is TGTGCCAGCAGCTCCCGGGACAGAGGGAATGAGCAGTTCTTC.

The genes are TRBV27 and TRBJ2-7; possibly TRBD2 for D (5 bases). CDR1 and CDR2 from the germline V gene are MNHEY and SMNVEV (reference sequence). CDR3 size: 15 residues. Trimming removed 2 bases at V and 5 bases at J, with 16 bases between. The CDR3 nucleotides read TGTGCCAGCAGTTTAAGACGGGGTCGAATCAACGAGCAGTACTTC. Translating gives CASSLRRGRINEQYF.

This clonotype was seen a handful of times. This rearrangement joins TRBV5-6 to TRBJ2-2; D may be TRBD2 (5 bases). Germline V gene sequence: CDR1 SGHDT, CDR2 YYEEEE. This CDR3 contains 15 residues. V lost 4 bases and J lost 3, with 13 bases in between. The CDR3 loop reads CASSPRTRDTGELFF. The CDR3 coding sequence is TGTGCCAGCAGCCCTAGGACGAGGGACACCGGGGAGCTGTTTTTT.

The chain joins TRBV5-1 to TRBJ1-2; 10 bases line up with TRBD1. The trim removed 3 bases at V and 7 bases at J, leaving 6 bases unmatched. Germline V gene lookup returns CDR1 SGHRS and CDR2 YFSETQ. This CDR3 spans 14 amino acids. DNA of the CDR3: TGCGCCAGCAGCTCAGCCGGGACAGGGGTTGGCTACACCTTC. Translating gives CASSSAGTGVGYTF.

The chain links TRBV14 to TRBJ1-1; D is ambiguous. The CDR3 covers 13 residues. The V end was cut by 1 base, the J end by 2 bases, with 5 bases between. The germline V gene has CDR1 SGHDN and CDR2 FVKESK. DNA for the CDR3: TGTGCCAGCAGCCAAGTTATTAACACTGAAGCTTTCTTT. It is translated as CASSQVINTEAFF.

This clonotype has a handful of counts. This chain connects TRBV20-1 to TRBJ1-5; D call uncertain. The CDR3 runs to 14 residues. V was cut by 6 bases and J by 0 bases, with 12 bases left in between. In germline, CDR1 is DFQATT, CDR2 SNEGSKA (reference sequence). CDR3 amino acids: CSACPAGSNQPQHF. For the CDR3, the DNA is TGCAGTGCCTGCCCCGCAGGTAGCAATCAGCCCCAGCATTTT.

There are a few counts of this clonotype. The chain employs TRBV7-2 and TRBJ2-5; D remains ambiguous. Germline V CDR1 and CDR2: SGHTA, FQGNSA. Trimming left V 4 bases short and J 4 bases short, with 13 bases between. This CDR3 has 14 amino acids. The CDR3 nucleotides are TGTGCCAGCAGCTACGAGCTGGGAATAGAGACCCAGTACTTC. Its protein is CASSYELGIETQYF.

This chain joins TRBV11-2 and TRBJ1-5; no clear D gene. Germline CDR1 and CDR2: SGHAT and FQNNGV. The CDR3 is made up of 13 amino acids. V dropped 0 bases and J dropped 8 bases, with 8 bases sitting between them. The CDR3 region is CASSLDSAEPQHF. CDR3 DNA sequence: TGTGCCAGCAGCTTAGATAGCGCGGAGCCCCAGCATTTT.

In its sample, this clonotype was seen many times. The rearrangement links TRBV7-8 to TRBJ2-5; D is ambiguous. The CDR3 is 13 residues long. CDR1 and CDR2 (germline): SGHVS, FQNEAQ. The ends were cut back, 0 bases at V and 0 bases at J, with 2 bases in the middle. In DNA form, the CDR3 reads TGTGCCAGCAGCTTAGCGTACCAAGAGACCCAGTACTTC. Translated: CASSLAYQETQYF.

This clonotype was picked up a small number of times. The V and J genes are TRBV25-1 and TRBJ2-5, with 8 bases fitting TRBD2. The trim removed 4 bases at V and 5 bases at J, leaving 9 bases unmatched. Per germline, CDR1 MGHDK and CDR2 SYGVNS. The CDR3 runs to 15 residues. In DNA form, the CDR3 reads TGTGCCAGCAGTGCTCGACTAGCGCTTGGGGAGACCCAGTACTTC. This sequence encodes CASSARLALGETQYF.

This chain connects TRBV6-2 or TRBV6-3 to TRBJ2-3; 12 bases are a match to TRBD2. Germline values: CDR1 MNHEY, CDR2 SVGEGT. The ends lost 2 bases at V and 4 bases at J; junction bases unmatched: 19. The length of the CDR3 is 21 residues. CDR3 protein: CASSYPDRGTTSGRGADTQYF. As DNA, the CDR3 is TGTGCCAGCAGTTACCCCGACAGGGGGACGACTAGCGGGAGAGGAGCAGATACGCAGTATTTT.

On this clonotype: The junction and the germline gene differ at one end; a read error may be behind it. This rearrangement joins TRBV20-1 to TRBJ2-1; D could derive from TRBD1 or TRBD2 (5 bases each). This CDR3 contains 9 residues. In germline, CDR1 is DFQATT, CDR2 SNEGSKA (reference sequence). The CDR3 coding sequence is TGCAGTGCTAAACAGGCGGACTCCTTC. It encodes CSAKQADSF.

There are a few counts of this clonotype. In DNA form, the CDR3 reads TGTGCCGTCGGGACAGGGGGACAGGGTGGAGCTTTCTTT. As protein: CAVGTGGQGGAFF. The chain links TRBV6-1 to TRBJ1-1; 11 nucleotides agree with TRBD1. Trimming removed 11 bases from V and 10 bases from J; junction bases left unmatched: 12. The CDR3 totals 13 residues. From germline, CDR1 is MNHNS and CDR2 SASEGT.

The chain employs TRBV28 and TRBJ2-3; TRBD2 matches at 16 bases. Germline CDR1 MDHEN, CDR2 SYDVKM. The CDR3 length is 18 residues. Trimming cost V 1 base and J 5 bases; bases outside gene matches: 6. In DNA, the CDR3 is TGTGCCAGCAGTTTATTTGGGACTAGCGGGGGGGCCAGAGATACGCAGTATTTT. Its protein product is CASSLFGTSGGARDTQYF.

At least ten counts were recorded for this clonotype. The gene calls are TRBV7-2 and TRBJ2-1; TRBD2 agrees at 9 bases. Germline V CDR1 and CDR2: SGHTA, FQGNSA. V was pared by 2 bases and J by 4 bases, with 6 bases of the junction left unmatched. This CDR3 spans 16 amino acids. CDR3 nucleotides: TGTGCCAGCAGCTTATTGACTAGCGGTCATTACAATGAGCAGTTCTTC. Its protein product is CASSLLTSGHYNEQFF.

The V call is TRBV5-4, the J call TRBJ2-1; 10 nucleotides agree with TRBD2. Trimming took 6 bases from V and 3 from J; bases not matched to a gene: 6. This CDR3 has 15 residues. The V gene's germline CDR1 is SGHNT and CDR2 YYREEE (reference sequence). The CDR3 protein is CASTYSGGIYNEQFF. DNA for the CDR3: TGTGCCAGCACCTATAGCGGGGGGATCTACAATGAGCAGTTCTTC.

This clonotype was observed a handful of times. The chain couples TRBV7-3 to TRBJ2-7; D uncertain. V gave up 7 bases and J gave up 3 bases, with 19 bases separating them. The CDR3 runs to 15 residues. CDR1 is SGHTA and CDR2 is FQGTGA in the germline V gene. The CDR3, as DNA: TGTGCCAGCAACACACTCCAGAGTATAGGCTACGAGCAGTACTTC. Protein product: CASNTLQSIGYEQYF.

The chain combines TRBV12-3 or TRBV12-4 with TRBJ2-7, with a tentative D call TRBD2 (5 bases). The CDR3 contains 13 residues. V gave up 4 bases and J gave up 4 bases, with 11 bases separating them. The CDR3 sequence: CASSYQEGYEQYF. CDR3 sequence (DNA): TGTGCCAGCAGTTACCAAGAGGGATACGAGCAGTACTTC.